The source of this T cell receptor beta chain is a study of OX40 agonist ivuxolimab in advanced cancers. In the study overall: Participants, 82.7% male, averaged approximately 60 years of age, ranging from about 23 to 90. Broader study findings: Clonal expansion was among the lowest in partial responders at 0.1-3.0 mg/kg, especially CD8+. CD8+ T cells showed, on average, more clonal expansion than CD4+ cells.

Assay used: immunoSEQ multiplex PCR; TCRdb lists only in-frame clones, some missing. The top ten hold 0.3% to 0.4% of the sample, which has tens of thousands of clones, over 75% seen once. To note about this clone: The antigen remains undetermined.

Germline values: CDR1 KGHSH, CDR2 LQKENI. CDR3 length equals 15 residues. Trimming took off 1 base at V and 0 bases at J, with 8 bases between the two ends. The TCR originated in an adult with an advanced solid tumor such as melanoma, head and neck, liver or kidney cancer. The chain uses TRBV18 and TRBJ2-3; D remains unclear. The material sequenced was CD4+ or CD8+ T cells sorted from blood, taken in a trial of the OX40 agonist ivuxolimab. The CDR3 DNA is TGTGCCAGCTCACCACAAAGGATGAGCACAGATACGCAGTATTTT. It yields the protein CASSPQRMSTDTQYF.